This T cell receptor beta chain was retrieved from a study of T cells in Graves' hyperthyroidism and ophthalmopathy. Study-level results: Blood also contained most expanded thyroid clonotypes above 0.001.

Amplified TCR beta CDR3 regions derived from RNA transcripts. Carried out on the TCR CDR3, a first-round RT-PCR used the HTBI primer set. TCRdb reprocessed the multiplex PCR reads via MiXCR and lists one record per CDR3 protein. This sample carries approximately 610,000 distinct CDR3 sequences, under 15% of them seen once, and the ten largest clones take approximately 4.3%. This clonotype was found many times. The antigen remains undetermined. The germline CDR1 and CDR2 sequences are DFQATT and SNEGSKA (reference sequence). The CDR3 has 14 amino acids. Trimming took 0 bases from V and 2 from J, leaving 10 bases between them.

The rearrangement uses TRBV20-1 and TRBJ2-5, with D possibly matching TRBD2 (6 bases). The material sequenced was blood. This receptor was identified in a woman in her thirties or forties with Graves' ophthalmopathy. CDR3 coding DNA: TGCAGTGCTAGAGATTGGCGGGGACAAGAGACCCAGTACTTC. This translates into CSARDWRGQETQYF.